This T cell receptor beta chain is from a study of CD8 T cells in ankylosing spondylitis. Of note for this clonotype: Its antigen is currently unknown.

Study observations and caveats: In ankylosing spondylitis blood, a motif of roughly 8 highly homologous TCR beta variants appeared characteristic. Reports say disease-linked clones showed up significantly more in matched ankylosing spondylitis synovial fluid. Peripheral blood held disease-linked clones only at relatively low frequency, and these were CD8+.

V shed 0 bases, J shed 7 bases, and the junction held 8 bases outside the gene matches. The CDR3 contains 17 residues. Germline CDR1 reads MGHRA; CDR2 reads YSYEKL. With molecular barcodes, quantitative 5'-RACE was used to make the TCR beta libraries. TCRdb re-called the 5' RACE reads through MiXCR, storing one row per CDR3 protein. The sample carries 150,000 to 250,000 distinct CDR3 sequences, 9.5% to 15% recorded once. The chain carries TRBV4-1 and TRBJ2-1; the match to TRBD2 covers 11 bases. The sequence was collected from a male donor with ankylosing spondylitis or in good health (not recorded which). The sequenced sample was blood, either unsorted or a sorted T cell fraction (not recorded which). CDR3: CASSQDLGSGGANEQFF. The DNA of the CDR3 is TGCGCCAGCAGCCAAGATCTAGGTAGCGGGGGGGCAAATGAGCAGTTCTTC.